A selection of T cell receptor beta chains follows, all from one sample in a study of control samples from healthy donors and cancer patients. The method was immunoSEQ multiplex PCR; TCRdb's version includes in-frame clones alone and lacks a portion of them. This table has more than 100,000 clones, around 89% appearing once. Sequencing was done on a sample of PBMCs. These receptors originate from a man aged 60-69 years with lung cancer. The CDR3 runs from the conserved cysteine through the conserved F or W. Fields, in order: D gene, V gene, clone size, J gene, CDR3 DNA, CDR3 protein. The D gene is left open where the match is weak. A row's size may be missing; if present it is once, few, many or a size class.

d_call: TRBD1; v_call: TRBV5-6; clone_size: NA; j_call: TRBJ2-7; cdr3_nt: TGTGCCAGCAGGCACCAGACAGGGGACTACGAGCAGTACTTC; cdr3_aa: CASRHQTGDYEQYF
d_call: NA; v_call: TRBV5-1; clone_size: NA; j_call: TRBJ2-5; cdr3_nt: TGCGCCAGCAGCTTGTTAGGGGGACCGACACAAGAGACCCAGTACTTC; cdr3_aa: CASSLLGGPTQETQYF
d_call: TRBD1; v_call: TRBV5-1; clone_size: NA; j_call: TRBJ1-4; cdr3_nt: TGCGCCAGCAGCCTCGGGACAGGGAAGGAAAAACTGTTTTTT; cdr3_aa: CASSLGTGKEKLFF
d_call: TRBD2; v_call: TRBV10-1; clone_size: few; j_call: TRBJ2-1; cdr3_nt: TGCGCCAGCAGTGAGACGGGGGGCTCCTACAATGAGCAGTTCTTC; cdr3_aa: CASSETGGSYNEQFF
d_call: NA; v_call: TRBV16; clone_size: NA; j_call: TRBJ2-1; cdr3_nt: TGTGCCAGCAGCCAAGACGGGAGCTACAATGAGCAGTTCTTC; cdr3_aa: CASSQDGSYNEQFF
d_call: TRBD2; v_call: TRBV4-1; clone_size: NA; j_call: TRBJ2-3; cdr3_nt: TGCGCCAGCAGCCGGACTTCATTGGGGGGGGGCACAGATACGCAGTATTTT; cdr3_aa: CASSRTSLGGGTDTQYF
d_call: TRBD1; v_call: TRBV11-2; clone_size: NA; j_call: TRBJ2-5; cdr3_nt: TGTGCCAGCAGCCTAGGGACAGGGGCGCAAGAGACCCAGTACTTC; cdr3_aa: CASSLGTGAQETQYF
d_call: NA; v_call: TRBV25-1; clone_size: NA; j_call: TRBJ2-2; cdr3_nt: TGTGCCAGCAGTTCACGGAGAGACAGGGCGGGAGCCGGGGAGCTGTTTTTT; cdr3_aa: CASSSRRDRAGAGELFF
d_call: NA; v_call: TRBV6-5; clone_size: NA; j_call: TRBJ1-2; cdr3_nt: TGTGCCAGCAGACGGACAAGCAACTATGGCTACACCTTC; cdr3_aa: CASRRTSNYGYTF
d_call: NA; v_call: TRBV6-5; clone_size: NA; j_call: TRBJ1-1; cdr3_nt: TGTGCCAGCAGAAAAGACAGAGCAAACACTGAAGCTTTCTTT; cdr3_aa: CASRKDRANTEAFF
d_call: NA; v_call: TRBV24-1; clone_size: few; j_call: TRBJ2-1; cdr3_nt: TGTGCCACCAGTCGCCCCCAACGAGGCAATGAGCAGTTCTTC; cdr3_aa: CATSRPQRGNEQFF
d_call: NA; v_call: TRBV6-6; clone_size: NA; j_call: TRBJ2-3; cdr3_nt: TGTGCCAGCAGTCCGGACCGGAGCACAGATACGCAGTATTTT; cdr3_aa: CASSPDRSTDTQYF
d_call: NA; v_call: TRBV2; clone_size: few; j_call: TRBJ1-3; cdr3_nt: TGTGCCAGCAGTGACAGCCCGATCTCTGGAAACACCATATATTTT; cdr3_aa: CASSDSPISGNTIYF
d_call: NA; v_call: TRBV7-9; clone_size: NA; j_call: TRBJ1-5; cdr3_nt: TGTGCCAGCAGCTTAGCGGGGCGCGGGCAGCCCCAGCATTTT; cdr3_aa: CASSLAGRGQPQHF
d_call: TRBD1; v_call: TRBV6-5; clone_size: NA; j_call: TRBJ1-2; cdr3_nt: TGTGCCAGCAGTTGGGACAGCCGATTCGGTGGCTACACCTTC; cdr3_aa: CASSWDSRFGGYTF
d_call: NA; v_call: TRBV6-5; clone_size: NA; j_call: TRBJ2-7; cdr3_nt: TGTGCCAGCAGCTCCGTATACGAGCAGTACTTC; cdr3_aa: CASSSVYEQYF
d_call: NA; v_call: TRBV7-2; clone_size: once; j_call: TRBJ1-2; cdr3_nt: TGTGCCAGCAGCTCCTCCCGGGGGGAGGGCTATGGCTACACCTTC; cdr3_aa: CASSSSRGEGYGYTF
d_call: TRBD1; v_call: TRBV6-5; clone_size: NA; j_call: TRBJ1-5; cdr3_nt: TGTGCCAGCAGTAGACAGGGGGAATCGGATCAGCCCCAGCATTTT; cdr3_aa: CASSRQGESDQPQHF
d_call: NA; v_call: TRBV5-4; clone_size: NA; j_call: TRBJ2-3; cdr3_nt: TGTGCCAGCAGCTTGGGCAGGACCTACACAGATACGCAGTATTTT; cdr3_aa: CASSLGRTYTDTQYF
d_call: NA; v_call: TRBV11-3; clone_size: NA; j_call: TRBJ2-3; cdr3_nt: TGTGCCAGCAGCCCGAGCGGCGTGTCTATGGGGGATACGCAGTATTTT; cdr3_aa: CASSPSGVSMGDTQYF
d_call: TRBD1; v_call: TRBV2; clone_size: NA; j_call: TRBJ2-1; cdr3_nt: TGTGCCAGCAGTCGGACAGGAGAGGAATACAATGAGCAGTTCTTC; cdr3_aa: CASSRTGEEYNEQFF
d_call: TRBD1; v_call: TRBV5-1; clone_size: many; j_call: TRBJ1-2; cdr3_nt: TGCGCCAGCAGTCGGACAGGGGAAAACTATGGCTACACCTTC; cdr3_aa: CASSRTGENYGYTF
d_call: NA; v_call: TRBV10-1; clone_size: NA; j_call: TRBJ2-1; cdr3_nt: TGCGCCAGCAGTGAGTCTAGTGTCCTAGAGCAGTTCTTC; cdr3_aa: CASSESSVLEQFF
d_call: NA; v_call: TRBV18; clone_size: NA; j_call: TRBJ2-2; cdr3_nt: TGTGCCAGCTCACCACCCGGCCCGGGTAGCACCGGGGAGCTGTTTTTT; cdr3_aa: CASSPPGPGSTGELFF
d_call: NA; v_call: TRBV6-6; clone_size: NA; j_call: TRBJ1-4; cdr3_nt: TGTGCCAGCAGTTACTCCGACAGGTCTAATGAAAAACTGTTTTTT; cdr3_aa: CASSYSDRSNEKLFF
d_call: TRBD2; v_call: TRBV6-6; clone_size: NA; j_call: TRBJ2-3; cdr3_nt: TGTGCCAGCAGTTACTCTCTAGCGGGGACAGATACGCAGTATTTT; cdr3_aa: CASSYSLAGTDTQYF
d_call: NA; v_call: TRBV5-4; clone_size: NA; j_call: TRBJ2-2; cdr3_nt: TGTGCCAGCAGCCGGGACGCCGGGGCCCTCGGGAGGAACACCGGGGAGCTGTTTTTT; cdr3_aa: CASSRDAGALGRNTGELFF
d_call: NA; v_call: TRBV4-1; clone_size: NA; j_call: TRBJ1-2; cdr3_nt: TGCGCCAGCAGCCAAGTAGAAGGGGATCAGGGCTACACCTTC; cdr3_aa: CASSQVEGDQGYTF
d_call: NA; v_call: TRBV30; clone_size: NA; j_call: TRBJ1-2; cdr3_nt: TGTGCCTGGAGTGTCGAGAGGCTTTGGAATGGCTACACCTTC; cdr3_aa: CAWSVERLWNGYTF
d_call: NA; v_call: TRBV14; clone_size: NA; j_call: TRBJ2-3; cdr3_nt: TGTGCCAGCAGCCACGCCCGGGGAGGTACGACAGATACGCAGTATTTT; cdr3_aa: CASSHARGGTTDTQYF
d_call: NA; v_call: TRBV7-9; clone_size: once; j_call: TRBJ1-2; cdr3_nt: TGTGCCAGCAGCCCGGAGGGAGCCTATGGCTACACCTTC; cdr3_aa: CASSPEGAYGYTF
d_call: TRBD1; v_call: TRBV9; clone_size: NA; j_call: TRBJ1-1; cdr3_nt: TGTGCCAGCAGCGTCTACAGGGGGAATGATGTGGAAGCTTTCTTT; cdr3_aa: CASSVYRGNDVEAFF
d_call: TRBD1; v_call: TRBV30; clone_size: once; j_call: TRBJ1-2; cdr3_nt: TGTGCCTTGACGACAGGGAACTATGGCTACACCTTC; cdr3_aa: CALTTGNYGYTF
d_call: NA; v_call: TRBV6-1; clone_size: NA; j_call: TRBJ1-6; cdr3_nt: TGTGCCAGCAGTGAATTAATGGGACGGGGCAATTCACCCCTCCACTTT; cdr3_aa: CASSELMGRGNSPLHF
d_call: NA; v_call: TRBV18; clone_size: NA; j_call: TRBJ2-5; cdr3_nt: TGTGCCAGCTCGGAGCAAGAGACCCAGTACTTC; cdr3_aa: CASSEQETQYF
d_call: NA; v_call: TRBV2; clone_size: NA; j_call: TRBJ1-6; cdr3_nt: TGTGCCAGCACTACGACGGTGGATTCACCCCTCCACTTT; cdr3_aa: CASTTTVDSPLHF
d_call: NA; v_call: TRBV6-5; clone_size: once; j_call: TRBJ2-3; cdr3_nt: TGTGCCAGCAGTTACAGGGCTCCTCGGACAGATACGCAGTATTTT; cdr3_aa: CASSYRAPRTDTQYF
d_call: NA; v_call: TRBV4-1; clone_size: NA; j_call: TRBJ2-4; cdr3_nt: TGCGCCAGCAGCCAAGCCCAGGGGTCCAAAAACATTCAGTACTTC; cdr3_aa: CASSQAQGSKNIQYF
d_call: TRBD1; v_call: TRBV27; clone_size: NA; j_call: TRBJ1-1; cdr3_nt: TGTGCCAGCAGACCCTTAGGGACAGGGACTACTGAAGCTTTCTTT; cdr3_aa: CASRPLGTGTTEAFF
d_call: TRBD1; v_call: TRBV6-5; clone_size: NA; j_call: TRBJ1-1; cdr3_nt: TGTGCCAGCAGTCGTCCGGGACAGGAGAGGACTGAAGCTTTCTTT; cdr3_aa: CASSRPGQERTEAFF
d_call: TRBD1; v_call: TRBV6-6; clone_size: NA; j_call: TRBJ2-5; cdr3_nt: TGTGCCATAAACCGGGACAGTCAAGAGACCCAGTACTTC; cdr3_aa: CAINRDSQETQYF